The TCR beta chain under discussion was sequenced for a study of beta chain features in type 1 diabetes (dated by TCRdb to 2017 to 2018). Turning to the overall study: No differences in mean age, gender distribution, total cell number or subset yield were found between patients and healthy donors. A total of roughly 99 million sorted cells were examined across all samples, and the number of cells per subset was strongly correlated with RNA yield. In the study, recently diagnosed type 1 diabetes patients and matched healthy donors were compared on the TCRB repertoires of their sorted circulating CD4+ T cell subsets. Regulatory and stem cell-like memory subsets were isolated from only 8 patients and roughly eight healthy donors, whereas naive and central memory subsets came from all 28 donors. Overall study outcomes, separate from this receptor: Because small numbers of individuals were included in the HLA sub-analyses, any influence of HLA type on TCRB rearrangement was left unresolved. A moderate but significant shortening of TCRB CDR3 length was observed in type 1 diabetes patients in all four CD4+ subsets. At VDJ recombination sites, type 1 diabetes patients had fewer insertions and more deleted nucleotides, which implies abnormalities in thymic rearrangement. Sequencing cDNA rather than genomic DNA could over-represent highly expressing activated cells, although activation and CD3 levels did not differ between groups. PCR might favor shorter templates, but patient and control samples were amplified and corrected together, so any skew would affect both groups equally. The naive, central memory and regulatory TCRB repertoires appeared to resemble one another more closely among patients than among healthy donors.

The High Capacity cDNA Reverse Transcription Kit was used to reverse transcribe all of the isolated RNA, meaning that expressed TCRB transcripts were what got sequenced. Deep immunoSEQ sequencing was performed on naive, central memory and regulatory T cell samples, with an average of approximately 4 million total reads per sample. Sorted cells were lysed in RLT buffer and RNA was extracted with DNase-treated RNeasy Micro or Mini kits, depending on cell number. To prevent cross-contamination, each cell subset was processed individually, whereas patient and healthy donor samples were processed jointly. The immunoSEQ multiplex PCR was used to amplify TCRB sequences from cDNA, generating 87-bp fragments that spanned the CDR3 region. Amplicons were sequenced on the Illumina HiSeq platform. From the authors' description of their analysis: PCR bias was computationally corrected using synthetic template baselines, reads within Hamming distance 2 were collapsed, and singletons that could not be merged were discarded. Reads were aligned against IMGT to assign V, D and J genes, CDR3 length and insertions or deletions at six rearrangement sites. Within each subset, clonotype counts were normalized to sorted cell number, after which true diversity and Gini coefficients were computed with the tcR R package. The overlap coefficient, calculated on TCRB nucleotide sequences, was used to quantify repertoire sharing. Sourced from immuneACCESS, this table was stored by TCRdb with only in-frame sequences that have V and J called. A share of the clones is absent; for the studies checked, an unresolved V gene accounts for under half, and the remainder has no known explanation. V and J calls and clone size come straight from that table; D and trimming were deduced from the DNA. The sample table records around 180,000 clones; more than 10% of these occur just once. The ten largest clonotypes hold 0.62% of the sample.

Worth noting for this clone: Its recognized antigen is unknown. There are no base qualities to consult, and no much larger clone falls within one base.

CDR1 MNHEY and CDR2 SMNVEV were looked up in the germline V gene (reference sequence). Including cysteine and phenylalanine, the CDR3 has 11 amino acids. Only the CDR3 portion is preserved as DNA: 33 bases, with reading frame beginning at the first base. The germline V and J ends show losses of 4 bases and 8 bases respectively, and no gene match explains 0 bases of the junction. Each donor gave one peripheral blood draw, roughly 0.12 L on average, collected into heparinised tubes. Using a panel that included CD45RO, CCR7, CD25, CD127, CD95 and CD27, naive, central memory, regulatory and stem cell-like memory CD4+ T cells were sorted on a BD FACSAria II. Every sorted population had a purity above 95%. Right away, PBMCs were isolated by Lymphoprep density gradient centrifugation and were stained directly, with no culture step. To minimize batch effects, samples were stained and sorted in pairs, one healthy donor with one patient per experiment.

Recombination connected TRBV27 to TRBJ1-2, with TRBD1 matching 8 junction bases. The specimen sequenced was central memory CD4+ T cells from blood. This receptor was obtained from a woman in her late teens or twenties in good health. The DNA sequence reads TGTGCCAGCAGTTCAGGGGGCGGCTACACCTTC. It translates to CASSSGGGYTF.